What follows are 6 T cell receptor beta chains derived from one specimen sequenced in a study of metastatic and nonmetastatic thyroid tumors. TCRdb reprocessed the PCR reads using MiXCR. The profile covers under 45,000 clones, with about 20% appearing a single time and approximately 15% taken by the ten largest. Ahead of thyroid surgery, no patient had received treatment of any kind. The source material was tumor tissue. All receptors come from a female donor with papillary thyroid cancer or a benign thyroid nodule (not recorded which). Some clones in this sample may be carry-over from other donors' samples.

This clone was detected many times. Written as DNA, the CDR3 is TGTGCCAGCAGCGGGTCAGTCGCGTCGAGTGGCTACACCTTC. Residues: CASSGSVASSGYTF. This chain joins TRBV7-2 and TRBJ1-2, with D hard to call. In germline, CDR1 is SGHTA, CDR2 FQGNSA. Trimming shortened V by 5 bases and J by 7 bases, and 17 bases separated the two germline ends. The CDR3 loop spans 14 amino acids.

This clone appeared a few times. The rearrangement uses TRBV6-4 and TRBJ2-1; 12 positions agree with TRBD2. V gave up 0 bases and J gave up 6 bases; unmatched junction bases: 0. Germline V CDR1 and CDR2: MRHNA, SNTAGT. The CDR3 spans 15 residues. The CDR3 sequence: CASSDSTSGSNEQFF. Written as DNA, the CDR3 is TGTGCCAGCAGTGACTCGACTAGCGGGAGCAATGAGCAGTTCTTC.

This clone appeared many times. The rearrangement links TRBV5-4 to TRBJ1-1; 10 bases align to TRBD1. The length of the CDR3 is 17 residues. V trimming: 3 bases; J trimming: 1 base; junction bases outside the gene matches: 9. Germline CDR1 reads SGHNT; CDR2 reads YYREEE (reference sequence). This chain's CDR3 is CASSSGQGGPGNTEAFF. CDR3 sequence (DNA): TGTGCCAGCAGCTCAGGACAGGGGGGCCCTGGGAACACTGAAGCTTTCTTT.

The table lists this clone with many counts. This specimen includes other DNA sequences encoding the same CDR3. The chain is built from TRBV2 and TRBJ1-4; D gene unclear. Trimming shortened V by 2 bases and J by 11 bases, and 9 bases separated the two germline ends. CDR3 length: 12 residues. Germline-derived CDR1 and CDR2 are SNHLY and FYNNEI. This CDR3 is CASSESSGKLFF. In DNA form, the CDR3 reads TGTGCCAGCAGTGAAAGTTCGGGGAAACTGTTTTTT.

Turning to this clone: A read error may be the cause here, since a much bigger clone is one base away. The sample contains more than one DNA sequence encoding this CDR3. V usage is TRBV27 and J usage is TRBJ2-5; D is unresolved. Germline CDR1 reads MNHEY; CDR2 reads SMNVEV (reference sequence). V was clipped by 6 bases and J by 4 bases, with 12 bases between them. This CDR3 comprises 13 residues. The CDR3 protein is CASSHGRRETQYF. The CDR3 nucleotides are TGTGCCAGCAGCCATGGGCGTAGAGAGACCCAGTACTTC.

This clone was detected ten times or more. The genes are TRBV7-2 and TRBJ2-1; TRBD2 might be the D (6 bases). Germline assignment: CDR1 SGHTA and CDR2 FQGNSA. Between the trimmed V and J ends, which lost 3 bases and 3 bases, there was a span of 24 bases. The CDR3 runs 19 residues. Here the CDR3 reads CASSFPVGLGGVNYNEQFF. CDR3 in DNA: TGTGCCAGCAGCTTTCCAGTAGGTTTAGGCGGGGTAAACTACAATGAGCAGTTCTTC. Together with reference TRBV7-2 and TRBJ2-1, the CDR3 gives the full variable domain: GAGVSQSPSNKVTEKGKDVELRCDPISGHTALYWYRQSLGQGLEFLIYFQGNSAPDKSGLPSDRFSAERTGGSVSTLTIQRTQQEDSAVYLCASSFPVGLGGVNYNEQFFGPGTRLTVL.